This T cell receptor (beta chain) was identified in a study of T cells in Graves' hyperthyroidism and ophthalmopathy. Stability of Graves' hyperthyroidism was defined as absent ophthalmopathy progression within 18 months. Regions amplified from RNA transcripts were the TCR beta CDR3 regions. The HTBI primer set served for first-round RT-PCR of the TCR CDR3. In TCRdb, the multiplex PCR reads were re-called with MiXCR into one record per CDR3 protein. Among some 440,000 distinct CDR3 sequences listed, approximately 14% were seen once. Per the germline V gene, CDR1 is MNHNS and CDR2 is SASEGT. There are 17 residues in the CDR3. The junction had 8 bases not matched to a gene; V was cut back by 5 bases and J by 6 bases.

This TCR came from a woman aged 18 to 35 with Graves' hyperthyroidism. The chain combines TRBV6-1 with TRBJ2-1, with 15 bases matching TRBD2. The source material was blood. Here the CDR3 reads CASSSGLAGGPLNEQFF. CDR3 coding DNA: TGTGCCAGCAGTTCGGGACTAGCGGGAGGTCCCCTCAATGAGCAGTTCTTC.